The T cell receptor (beta chain) described here comes from a study of cytomegalovirus exposure and HLA in healthy donors. Produced via immunoSEQ multiplex PCR; TCRdb's table is partial and in-frame only. The data show 90,000 to 120,000 clones, 90% to 96% seen once. As concerns this clone: Its antigen is still unknown.

The germline CDR1 and CDR2 sequences are SGHAT and FQNNGV. The CDR3 has 12 residues. Trimming stripped 5 bases from V and 6 bases from J, with 8 bases between. Findings and caveats of the study: In the roughly 120 validation repertoires, a later analysis found that first-cohort TCR clusters tended to co-occur. Testing in vitro showed three CMV-associated chains specific for CMV antigens.

The source material was PBMCs. The origin of this receptor is a woman younger than 30 in good health and CMV-seronegative. V gene TRBV11-2 combines with J gene TRBJ2-1; possible D gene TRBD1, 6 bases. The CDR3 region is CASSRGFNEQFF. DNA for the CDR3: TGTGCCAGCAGCAGGGGGTTCAATGAGCAGTTCTTC.